Following are 20 T cell receptor beta chains from one sample sequenced in a study of cytomegalovirus exposure and HLA in healthy donors. The PCR employed 60 Vbeta primers together with 13 Jbeta primers. This table comes from immunoSEQ multiplex PCR, and its TCRdb copy is limited to in-frame clones, with some not included. The specimen's table records 45,000 to 50,000 clones. Sequences were obtained from PBMCs. These receptor sequences come from a male donor in good health and CMV-seronegative.

The rearrangement links TRBV27 to TRBJ2-7; weak D call: TRBD1 (6 bases). The CDR3 contains 15 residues. Trimming removed 6 bases at V and 2 bases at J, with 17 bases between. Germline CDR1 reads MNHEY; CDR2 reads SMNVEV (reference sequence). The CDR3 nucleotides read TGTGCCAGCAGAAAATACCGGACAGATCCCTACGAGCAGTACTTC. Translated: CASRKYRTDPYEQYF.

The chain links TRBV4-1 to TRBJ2-1; 9 nucleotides agree with TRBD1. The CDR3 consists of 16 residues. From germline, CDR1 is MGHRA and CDR2 YSYEKL. J gave up 6 bases and V 5 bases, and 11 bases lay outside the gene matches. The CDR3 sequence: CASSIRTGDPLNEQFF. Here the CDR3 DNA reads TGCGCCAGCAGCATACGGACAGGGGACCCCCTCAATGAGCAGTTCTTC.

The rearrangement joins TRBV5-1 to TRBJ2-7, with a possible D match to TRBD1 (7 bases). CDR3 length: 15 amino acids. The germline V gene encodes CDR1 SGHRS and CDR2 YFSETQ. Trimming took 4 bases from V and 2 from J, leaving 16 bases between them. CDR3 in amino acids: CASSAGQRPAYEQYF. The CDR3 DNA reads TGCGCCAGCAGCGCGGGACAGCGCCCGGCCTACGAGCAGTACTTC.

The chain has TRBV5-4 and TRBJ1-2; D may be TRBD1 (6 bases). The CDR3 has 19 residues. Per germline, CDR1 SGHNT and CDR2 YYREEE (reference sequence). V lost 4 bases, J lost 1 base, and 26 bases lay in between. CDR3 protein: CASSTWTIGGVLDNYGYTF. DNA of the CDR3: TGTGCCAGCAGCACCTGGACCATAGGGGGGGTTCTGGATAACTATGGCTACACCTTC.

This chain joins TRBV9 and TRBJ1-1, with 8 nucleotides matching TRBD1. Germline trimming cut 2 bases from V and 0 bases from J; bases unmatched to any gene: 0. Per the germline V gene, CDR1 is SGDLS and CDR2 is YYNGEE. The CDR3 covers 14 residues. In DNA, the CDR3 is TGTGCCAGCAGCGTGGACAGGGTGAACACTGAAGCTTTCTTT. Its translation: CASSVDRVNTEAFF.

The chain recombines TRBV19 with TRBJ1-2, with a possible D match to TRBD1 (6 bases). V was pared by 6 bases and J by 5 bases, with 10 bases between. This CDR3 region has 12 residues. The V gene's germline CDR1 is LNHDA and CDR2 SQIVND (reference sequence). The CDR3 DNA reads TGTGCCAGTAGCCGGGACACTTATGGCTACACCTTC. It is translated as CASSRDTYGYTF.

This chain joins TRBV19 and TRBJ2-7, with 9 bases matching TRBD2. CDR1 and CDR2 (germline): LNHDA, SQIVND (reference sequence). The CDR3 runs to 15 residues. Trimming cost V 10 bases and J 2 bases; bases outside gene matches: 12. DNA for the CDR3: TGTGCCAACAAGATTAGCGGGGGAATTACCTACGAGCAGTACTTC. Amino acids: CANKISGGITYEQYF.

This chain connects TRBV9 to TRBJ2-7; the D gene is possibly TRBD1 (6 bases). The CDR3 extends over 15 amino acids. V shed 4 bases and J shed 0 bases, with 14 bases lying between them. Germline CDR1 and CDR2: SGDLS and YYNGEE. The CDR3 here is CASSLQGTVSYEQYF. The DNA of the CDR3 is TGTGCCAGCAGCCTTCAGGGGACGGTCTCCTACGAGCAGTACTTC.

The chain recombines TRBV30 with TRBJ1-6; D is undetermined. The CDR3 has 14 amino acids. Trimming cost V 1 base and J 7 bases, with 11 bases left between them. CDR1 and CDR2 from the germline V gene are GTSNPN and SVGIG (reference sequence). In DNA form, the CDR3 reads TGTGCCTGGAGTGACGGGAGCGTAAATTCACCCCTCCACTTT. Translated, it gives CAWSDGSVNSPLHF.

The rearrangement joins TRBV4-1 to TRBJ1-4; D gene uncertain. V lost 0 bases to trimming and J lost 0 bases, with 11 bases between them. This CDR3 has 17 residues. Germline V gives CDR1 MGHRA, CDR2 YSYEKL. In DNA form, the CDR3 reads TGCGCCAGCAGCCAAGAACCCCACAGATCAACTAATGAAAAACTGTTTTTT. Translation gives CASSQEPHRSTNEKLFF.

The chain employs TRBV10-3 and TRBJ1-3; 7 nucleotides line up with TRBD1. The CDR3 loop spans 15 amino acids. CDR1 is ENHRY and CDR2 is SYGVKD in the germline V gene. The trim removed 6 bases at V and 0 bases at J, leaving 5 bases unmatched. The CDR3 DNA reads as TGTGCCATCAGCGGGACAGCCACCTCTGGAAACACCATATATTTT. Translating it yields CAISGTATSGNTIYF.

This CDR3 reads CASSIDPRRGGYTF. The CDR3 nucleotides are TGTGCCAGTAGTATAGATCCGAGGAGAGGGGGCTACACCTTC. The chain joins TRBV19 to TRBJ1-2; D is unresolved. The germline gives CDR1 LNHDA, CDR2 SQIVND (reference sequence). With 0 bases removed from V and 8 bases from J, the gap between germline ends came to 13 bases. This CDR3 is 14 amino acids long.

V gene TRBV4-1 combines with J gene TRBJ2-7; perhaps TRBD2 as D (5 bases). The length of the CDR3 is 15 residues. Looked up from germline, CDR1 is MGHRA and CDR2 is YSYEKL. V shed 3 bases and J shed 4 bases, with 16 bases lying between them. The chain's CDR3 is CASSHPHLTTYEQYF. The CDR3, as DNA: TGCGCCAGCAGCCATCCCCACCTGACTACGTACGAGCAGTACTTC.

The gene calls are TRBV7-9 and TRBJ1-1, with TRBD1 matching over 8 bases. V gave up 5 bases and J gave up 1 base; unmatched junction bases: 6. CDR1 is SEHNR and CDR2 is FQNEAQ in the germline V gene (reference sequence). The CDR3 loop spans 15 amino acids. The CDR3 protein is CASSLLGTGNTEAFF. The CDR3 nucleotides read TGTGCCAGCAGCCTCCTAGGGACAGGGAACACTGAAGCTTTCTTT.

The chain combines TRBV9 with TRBJ1-5, with 9 bases that match TRBD1. Unmatched junction bases numbered 4, after V lost 2 bases and J lost 4 bases. The CDR3 has 15 amino acids. The germline V gene has CDR1 SGDLS and CDR2 YYNGEE. The CDR3 DNA sequence: TGTGCCAGCAGCGTTGGACAGGGGCCGAATCAGCCCCAGCATTTT. Encoded protein: CASSVGQGPNQPQHF.

The J gene is TRBJ2-7, the V gene TRBV5-1; D may be TRBD1 (5 bases). Germline CDR1 is SGHRS and CDR2 is YFSETQ. The CDR3 covers 12 residues. Between the trimmed V and J ends, which lost 0 bases and 4 bases, there was a span of 5 bases. CDR3 loop: CASSLEGYEQYF. The CDR3 DNA follows: TGCGCCAGCAGCTTGGAGGGGTACGAGCAGTACTTC.

V usage is TRBV19 and J usage is TRBJ2-7; the D is unclear. Germline CDR1 reads LNHDA; CDR2 reads SQIVND (reference sequence). With 0 bases removed from V and 7 bases from J, the gap between germline ends came to 16 bases. CDR3 length equals 15 residues. Here the CDR3 DNA reads TGTGCCAGTAGTATAGATCCTTCCCCGGGTTGGGAGCAGTACTTC. It codes for CASSIDPSPGWEQYF.

The chain is built from TRBV9 and TRBJ1-5; TRBD1 matches at 8 bases. The V and J ends lost 4 bases and 5 bases, in that order; junction bases with no gene match: 5. The V gene's germline CDR1 is SGDLS and CDR2 YYNGEE. The CDR3 is made up of 14 amino acids. The CDR3 sequence: CASSPGQGDQPQHF. The CDR3 DNA reads as TGTGCCAGCAGCCCCGGACAGGGTGATCAGCCCCAGCATTTT.

V is TRBV29-1 and J is TRBJ1-1, with a tentative D call TRBD1 (5 bases). The CDR3 is made up of 12 amino acids. Trimming pared 5 bases from V and 5 bases from J, leaving 12 bases between. The germline CDR1 and CDR2 sequences are SQVTM and ANQGSEA. The CDR3 region is CSVSGGDTEAFF. CDR3 coding DNA: TGCAGCGTTAGCGGGGGAGATACTGAAGCTTTCTTT. Combining the CDR3 with reference TRBV29-1 and TRBJ1-1 gives the whole variable domain SAVISQKPSRDICQRGTSLTIQCQVDSQVTMMFWYRQQPGQSLTLIATANQGSEATYESGFVIDKFPISRPNLTFSTLTVSNMSPEDSSIYLCSVSGGDTEAFFGQGTRLTVV.

V and J are TRBV19 and TRBJ2-6, with TRBD1 as a possible D gene (6 bases). CDR3 size: 15 residues. V was shortened by 6 bases and J by 0 bases, with 9 bases between the two germline ends. Germline values: CDR1 LNHDA, CDR2 SQIVND (reference sequence). In nucleotides, the CDR3 is TGTGCCAGTAGGAAGACAGGCTCTGGGGCCAACGTCCTGACTTTC. The encoded protein is CASRKTGSGANVLTF.